Listed below are T cell receptor beta chains from one sample, sequenced in a study of T cells after posttransplantation cyclophosphamide. Clones were read by immunoSEQ multiplex PCR, and TCRdb kept only the in-frame ones, dropping some. The sample has over 20,000 clones, none seen only once. Sequencing was performed on PBMCs. The receptors were gathered from a man aged 50-60 years in good health, CMV-negative, and a related stem cell transplant donor. The CDR3 runs from the conserved cysteine through the conserved F or W. A D gene is named only where the DNA matches it firmly. Size is omitted from some rows. Given values are once, few, many or a class for expanded clones.

abundance,j_gene,v_gene,d_gene,CDR3aa,CDR3nt
many,TRBJ2-5,TRBV2,TRBD2,CASRKLAGGTQETQYF,TGTGCCAGCAGGAAACTAGCGGGGGGAACCCAAGAGACCCAGTACTTC
many,TRBJ2-5,TRBV28,-,CASSWARVGSQETQYF,TGTGCCAGCAGTTGGGCGAGGGTCGGGTCACAAGAGACCCAGTACTTC
many,TRBJ1-2,TRBV5-6,TRBD1,CASSPEGQGHNYGYTF,TGTGCCAGCAGCCCCGAAGGACAGGGCCATAACTATGGCTACACCTTC
many,TRBJ2-7,TRBV18,TRBD2,CASSPSGRYYEQYF,TGTGCCAGCTCACCAAGCGGGAGATACTACGAGCAGTACTTC
many,TRBJ1-2,TRBV11-3,TRBD1,CASSLPTGDGYTF,TGTGCCAGCAGCTTACCGACAGGGGATGGCTACACCTTC
many,TRBJ2-5,TRBV5-4,-,CASSLRETQYF,TGTGCCAGCAGCCTGCGAGAGACCCAGTACTTC
many,TRBJ2-7,TRBV18,TRBD2,CASSPPGLAKYEQYF,TGTGCCAGCTCACCTCCCGGACTAGCGAAATACGAGCAGTACTTC
many,TRBJ1-2,TRBV5-4,TRBD1,CASSAGSDRVIYGYTF,TGTGCCAGCAGCGCGGGGTCGGACAGGGTGATCTATGGCTACACCTTC
-,TRBJ2-3,TRBV19,TRBD2,CASSKGTSGVGSTDTQYF,TGTGCCAGTAGTAAAGGGACTAGCGGGGTCGGGAGCACAGATACGCAGTATTTT
many,TRBJ2-4,TRBV5-1,-,CASSLAQGDAKNIQYF,TGCGCCAGCAGCTTGGCCCAGGGCGACGCCAAAAACATTCAGTACTTC
many,TRBJ2-6,TRBV4-1,-,CASSQVPPNSGANVLTF,TGCGCCAGCAGCCAAGTTCCCCCAAACTCAGGGGCCAACGTCCTGACTTTC
many,TRBJ2-7,TRBV6-1,-,CASSLDYYEQYF,TGTGCCAGCAGCTTGGACTACTACGAGCAGTACTTC
many,TRBJ2-2,TRBV9,-,CASTRGNTGELFF,TGTGCCAGCACCCGAGGAAACACCGGGGAGCTGTTTTTT
many,TRBJ2-1,TRBV19,-,CASSIGPAPSNEQFF,TGTGCCAGTAGTATTGGTCCAGCGCCCTCCAATGAGCAGTTCTTC
many,TRBJ2-3,TRBV5-4,-,CASSLPRVADTQYF,TGTGCCAGCAGCTTGCCTAGAGTGGCAGATACGCAGTATTTT
many,TRBJ1-1,TRBV18,-,CASSQGVNTEAFF,TGTGCCAGCTCACAGGGGGTGAACACTGAAGCTTTCTTT
few,TRBJ2-7,TRBV30,-,CAWGRALYEQYF,TGTGCCTGGGGCAGGGCGCTCTACGAGCAGTACTTC
many,TRBJ1-2,TRBV6-5,-,CASSQMSGAGGYTF,TGTGCCAGCAGTCAGATGTCAGGGGCTGGCGGCTACACCTTC
few,TRBJ2-1,TRBV30,-,CAWSVKNWRGEQFF,TGTGCCTGGAGTGTAAAGAACTGGCGAGGTGAGCAGTTCTTC
many,TRBJ1-3,TRBV2,-,CASSGSGGSGNTIYF,TGTGCCAGCAGTGGTAGCGGGGGCTCTGGAAACACCATATATTTT
many,TRBJ2-7,TRBV7-9,-,CASSFRGDSYEQYF,TGTGCCAGCAGCTTCCGGGGTGACTCCTACGAGCAGTACTTC
many,TRBJ2-5,TRBV5-1,TRBD2,CASSLGGRAGETQYF,TGCGCCAGCAGCTTGGGAGGGAGGGCCGGGGAGACCCAGTACTTC
many,TRBJ1-1,TRBV19,-,CASSMPPGVGAFF,TGTGCCAGTAGTATGCCCCCGGGGGTAGGAGCTTTCTTT
many,TRBJ1-1,TRBV5-1,-,CASSLAVNTEAFF,TGCGCCAGCAGCTTGGCCGTGAACACTGAAGCTTTCTTT